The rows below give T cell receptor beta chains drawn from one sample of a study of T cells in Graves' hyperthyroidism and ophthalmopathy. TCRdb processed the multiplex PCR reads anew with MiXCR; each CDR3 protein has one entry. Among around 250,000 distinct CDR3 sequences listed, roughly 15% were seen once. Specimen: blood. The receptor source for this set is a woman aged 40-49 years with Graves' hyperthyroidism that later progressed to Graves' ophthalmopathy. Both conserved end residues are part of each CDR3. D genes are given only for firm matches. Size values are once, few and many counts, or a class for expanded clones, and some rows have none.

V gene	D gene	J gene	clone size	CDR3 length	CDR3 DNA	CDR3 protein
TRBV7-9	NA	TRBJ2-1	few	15	TGTGCCAGCCGAGGTTGGGGGACTCCGAGCAATGAGCAGTTCTTC	CASRGWGTPSNEQFF
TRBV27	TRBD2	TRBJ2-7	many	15	TGTGCCAGCAGTTTAGGGGCGGGAGGGCCCTACGAGCAGTACTTC	CASSLGAGGPYEQYF
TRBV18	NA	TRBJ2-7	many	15	TGTGCCAGCTCACCCCTCCAACAGGGCACCTACGAGCAGTACTTC	CASSPLQQGTYEQYF
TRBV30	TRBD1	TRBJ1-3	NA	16	TGTGCCTGGAGTCCCCCCGGGACAGGGACTGGAAACACCATATATTTT	CAWSPPGTGTGNTIYF
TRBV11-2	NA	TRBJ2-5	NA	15	TGTGCCAGCAGCCCCACCGGACCGACTGAAAAGACCCAGTACTTC	CASSPTGPTEKTQYF
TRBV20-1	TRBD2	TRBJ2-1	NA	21	TGCAGTGCTAGAGATTCAACCGGGACTAGCGGGAGGGCCGAGTTTTACAATGAGCAGTTCTTC	CSARDSTGTSGRAEFYNEQFF
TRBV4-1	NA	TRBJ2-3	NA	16	TGCGCCAGCAGCCAAGTCCGGGAGTCATTAACAGATACGCAGTATTTT	CASSQVRESLTDTQYF
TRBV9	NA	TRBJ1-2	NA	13	TGTGCCAGCAGCGTAGCCGACAGCTATGGCTACACCTTC	CASSVADSYGYTF
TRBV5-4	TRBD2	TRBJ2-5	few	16	TGTGCCAGCAGCCCCACACCGACTAGCGGAGAAGAGACCCAGTACTTC	CASSPTPTSGEETQYF
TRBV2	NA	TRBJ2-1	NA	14	TGTGCCAGCAGTGCAATGCGGACTATTTCTGAGCAGTTCTTC	CASSAMRTISEQFF
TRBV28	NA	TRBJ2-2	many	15	TGTGCCAGCACCGTCCGGGCCCCGGACACCGGGGAGCTGTTTTTT	CASTVRAPDTGELFF
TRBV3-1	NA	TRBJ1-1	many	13	TGTGCCAGCAGCCAAGATAGGTCGGGGGGGGCTTTCTTT	CASSQDRSGGAFF
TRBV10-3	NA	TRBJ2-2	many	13	TGTGCCATCAGACCGACTCCAACCGGGGAGCTGTTTTTT	CAIRPTPTGELFF
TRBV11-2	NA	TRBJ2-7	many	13	TGTGCCAGCAGCTTAGGTCCGGGTGGGGAGCAGTACTTC	CASSLGPGGEQYF
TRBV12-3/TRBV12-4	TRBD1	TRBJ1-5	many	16	TGTGCCAGCAGGTCCAGGGGGGGGGTGCTCAATCAGCCCCAGCATTTT	CASRSRGGVLNQPQHF
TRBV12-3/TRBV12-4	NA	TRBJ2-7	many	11	TGTGCCAGCAGTTTTCGCTACGAGCAGTACTTC	CASSFRYEQYF
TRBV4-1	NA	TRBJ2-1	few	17	TGCGCCAGCAGCCCTTTTAGGGGGGTCAGCTCCTACAATGAGCAGTTCTTC	CASSPFRGVSSYNEQFF
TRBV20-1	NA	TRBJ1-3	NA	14	TGCAGTGCTAGAGCTATCGGACTTGGAAACACCATATATTTT	CSARAIGLGNTIYF
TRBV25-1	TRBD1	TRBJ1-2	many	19	TGTGCCAGCAGTGAATTAGTGCCGGGTGGGGACAGGGATAAGATTGGCTACACCTTC	CASSELVPGGDRDKIGYTF
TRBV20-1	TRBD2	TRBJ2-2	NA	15	TGCAGTGCTAGAGATAAAGGACTAGGTGTCGGGGAGCTGTTTTTT	CSARDKGLGVGELFF
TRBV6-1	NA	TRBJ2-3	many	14	TGTGCCAGCAGCCTGGGGGAGGCGGGTGATACGCAGTATTTT	CASSLGEAGDTQYF
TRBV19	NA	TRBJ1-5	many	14	TGTGCCAGTAGTATGTATGCAGGTAATCAGCCCCAGCATTTT	CASSMYAGNQPQHF
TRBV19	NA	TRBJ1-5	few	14	TGTGCCAGTTGTCCTTTCCGGGGCGGACAGCCCCAGCATTTT	CASCPFRGGQPQHF
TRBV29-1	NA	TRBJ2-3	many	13	TGCAGCGTTGAAGCCGACCGGAAGGAGACGCAGTATTTT	CSVEADRKETQYF
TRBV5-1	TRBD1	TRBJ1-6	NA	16	TGCGCCAGCAGCCCCCTCCAGGGGGTGAATGATTCACCCCCCCACTTT	CASSPLQGVNDSPPHF
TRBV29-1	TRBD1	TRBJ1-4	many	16	TGCAGCGTTGACGATGGGACAGGGGGAACTAATGAAAAACTGTTTTTT	CSVDDGTGGTNEKLFF
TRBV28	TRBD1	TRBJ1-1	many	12	TGTGCCAGCAGTTTTGGGACAGGTGAAGCTTTCTTT	CASSFGTGEAFF
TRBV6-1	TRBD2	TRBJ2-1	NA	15	TGTGCCAGCAGTACCCGGACTAGCGGCAGGGATGAGCAGTTCTTC	CASSTRTSGRDEQFF
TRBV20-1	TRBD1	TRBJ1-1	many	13	TGCAGTGCTAATGGGGGACAGGGGGCTGGAGCTTTCTTT	CSANGGQGAGAFF
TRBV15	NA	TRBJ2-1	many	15	TGTGCCACCAGCAGACCCACCATCAACTACAATGAGCAGTTCTTC	CATSRPTINYNEQFF
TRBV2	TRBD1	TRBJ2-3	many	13	TGTGCCACACGACAGGGGGAGGCAGATACGCAGTATTTT	CATRQGEADTQYF
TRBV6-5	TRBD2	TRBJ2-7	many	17	TGTGCCAGCAGGGGGAGGACTAGCGGGATTCCATCCTACGAGCAGTACTTC	CASRGRTSGIPSYEQYF
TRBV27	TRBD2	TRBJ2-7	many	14	TGTGCCAGCAGTGCTAGCGGGAGGTTCTACGAGCAGTACTTC	CASSASGRFYEQYF